This is a list of T cell receptor beta chains from one sample in a study of human T cells and chemical hapten exposure. Using its own MiXCR run on the RACE reads, TCRdb lists one record per CDR3 protein. The table records about 90,000 distinct CDR3 sequences, 9.5% to 13% of them present only once. The specimen comprised whole blood, sampled in connection with sensitization to the hapten diphenylcyclopropenone (DPC). These receptors all stem from a woman under 40 with alopecia areata. Some clones in this sample may be carry-over from other donors' samples. The CDR3 runs from the conserved cysteine through the conserved F or W. Fields, in order: clone size, J gene, V gene, D gene, CDR3 protein, CDR3 DNA. D genes are given only for firm matches. Part of the rows lack a size; the others show once, few, many or a class for expanded clones.

>many|TRBJ1-1|TRBV4-2|NA
CASSQDGKRNTEAFF
TGTGCCAGCAGCCAAGATGGGAAGAGGAACACTGAAGCTTTCTTT
>many|TRBJ2-1|TRBV6-4|NA
CASRRQEMDEQFF
TGTGCCAGCAGGCGACAGGAAATGGATGAGCAGTTCTTC
>few|TRBJ1-5|TRBV20-1|TRBD1
CSAKNSGTGRNQPQHF
TGCAGTGCTAAAAATTCCGGGACAGGGCGCAATCAGCCCCAGCATTTT
>NA|TRBJ2-7|TRBV7-6|NA
CASSLGGRHYEQYF
TGTGCCAGCAGCTTAGGAGGGAGGCACTACGAGCAGTACTTC
>few|TRBJ1-4|TRBV28|NA
CASSLGHEAKLFF
TGTGCCAGCAGTTTAGGACATGAGGCGAAACTGTTTTTT
>NA|TRBJ2-3|TRBV29-1|NA
CSVDIRDTQYF
TGCAGCGTTGATATCCGAGATACGCAGTATTTT
>few|TRBJ1-1|TRBV14|NA
CASATGGRTEAFF
TGTGCCAGCGCGACAGGCGGGAGGACTGAAGCTTTCTTT
>many|TRBJ2-2|TRBV3-1|NA
CASSQVGVNGELFF
TGTGCCAGCAGCCAAGTAGGGGTAAACGGGGAGCTGTTTTTT
>few|TRBJ2-5|TRBV3-1|NA
CASSQEVITGTQYF
TGTGCCAGCAGCCAAGAAGTAATCACAGGGACCCAGTACTTC
>few|TRBJ2-5|TRBV11-2|NA
CASSLVASPGETQYF
TGTGCCAGCAGCTTAGTCGCTAGCCCCGGGGAGACCCAGTACTTC
>NA|TRBJ1-1|TRBV28|TRBD1
CASSYPLRGVNTEAFF
TGTGCCAGCAGTTACCCACTCAGGGGGGTGAACACTGAAGCTTTCTTT
>few|TRBJ2-3|TRBV5-1|NA
CASSLAGYTQYF
TGCGCCAGCAGCTTGGCAGGATATACGCAGTATTTT
>many|TRBJ2-5|TRBV20-1|NA
CSARDPRIEETQYF
TGCAGTGCTAGAGATCCGCGGATAGAAGAGACCCAGTACTTC
>NA|TRBJ2-1|TRBV28|TRBD1
CATTGNDSEQFF
TGTGCCACGACAGGGAACGATAGTGAGCAGTTCTTC
>NA|TRBJ2-5|TRBV11-2|NA
CASSKTSMGYGRKETQYF
TGTGCCAGCAGCAAGACTAGTATGGGATATGGGAGAAAAGAGACCCAGTACTTC
>many|TRBJ1-6|TRBV7-6|TRBD1
CASSRQGDSPLHF
TGTGCCAGCAGCCGACAGGGTGATTCACCCCTCCACTTT
>NA|TRBJ1-2|TRBV18|NA
CASSSVEGFGYGYTF
TGTGCCAGCTCATCCGTTGAGGGATTTGGGTATGGCTACACCTTC
>NA|TRBJ2-3|TRBV7-2|TRBD2
CASSHGTSVFQVF
TGTGCCAGCAGCCATGGGACTAGCGTCTTTCAGGTTTTT
>many|TRBJ1-4|TRBV18|NA
CASSSKVATNEKLFF
TGTGCCAGCTCATCCAAGGTTGCAACTAATGAAAAACTGTTTTTT
>many|TRBJ2-3|TRBV10-3|TRBD2
CAITETSGGYGDTQYF
TGTGCCATCACCGAGACTAGCGGGGGGTACGGAGATACGCAGTATTTT
>NA|TRBJ2-5|TRBV18|NA
CASSPPPGETQYF
TGTGCCAGCTCACCACCCCCCGGAGAGACCCAGTACTTC
>many|TRBJ1-4|TRBV6-5|NA
CASRGTGTANEKLFF
TGTGCCAGCAGGGGGACCGGGACGGCGAATGAAAAACTGTTTTTT
>many|TRBJ2-3|TRBV18|NA
CASSPSVTTQYF
TGTGCCAGCTCACCATCTGTAACTACGCAGTATTTT
>few|TRBJ2-2|TRBV28|NA
CASIPTEHTGELFF
TGTGCCAGCATCCCGACCGAACACACCGGGGAGCTGTTTTTT
>NA|TRBJ1-6|TRBV2|NA
CASSVQERAPLHF
TGTGCCAGCAGTGTTCAGGAGCGGGCACCCCTCCACTTT
>many|TRBJ1-5|TRBV4-2|NA
CASSQDSGAAEPQHF
TGTGCCAGCAGCCAAGACTCAGGGGCCGCGGAGCCCCAGCATTTT
>few|TRBJ1-2|TRBV6-2/TRBV6-3|NA
CASSPQGLRYGYTF
TGTGCCAGCAGTCCGCAGGGACTCCGCTATGGCTACACCTTC
>many|TRBJ1-1|TRBV11-2|NA
CASSSGPEAFF
TGTGCCAGCAGCTCGGGACCTGAAGCTTTCTTT
>few|TRBJ2-3|TRBV7-2|TRBD2
CASSLSSGRIDTQYF
TGTGCCAGCAGCTTGTCTAGCGGGAGAATAGATACGCAGTATTTT
>NA|TRBJ1-1|TRBV3-1|NA
CASMGGWGNMNTEAFF
TGTGCCAGCATGGGGGGATGGGGAAACATGAACACTGAAGCTTTCTTT